The T cell receptor beta chain described here comes from a study of blood T cell repertoires in COVID-19. Study-level information: The United States, Italy and Spain were the sources of the acute and convalescent COVID-19 samples.

The CDR3 is 10 residues long. Trimming pared 8 bases from V and 8 bases from J, leaving 6 bases between. From germline, CDR1 is MNHNY and CDR2 SVGAGI (reference sequence). The assay was immunoSEQ multiplex PCR, and TCRdb's table has in-frame clones only and misses some. In the table there are some 86,000 clones, roughly 90% of which are singletons. This receptor was identified in a human donor with active COVID-19. The donor label of this sample is uncertain. The sequenced sample was peripheral blood. This rearrangement joins TRBV6-6 to TRBJ1-4, with unresolved D. CDR3 DNA sequence: TGTGCCAGCCTGCGCGAAAAACTGTTTTTT. This encodes CASLREKLFF.